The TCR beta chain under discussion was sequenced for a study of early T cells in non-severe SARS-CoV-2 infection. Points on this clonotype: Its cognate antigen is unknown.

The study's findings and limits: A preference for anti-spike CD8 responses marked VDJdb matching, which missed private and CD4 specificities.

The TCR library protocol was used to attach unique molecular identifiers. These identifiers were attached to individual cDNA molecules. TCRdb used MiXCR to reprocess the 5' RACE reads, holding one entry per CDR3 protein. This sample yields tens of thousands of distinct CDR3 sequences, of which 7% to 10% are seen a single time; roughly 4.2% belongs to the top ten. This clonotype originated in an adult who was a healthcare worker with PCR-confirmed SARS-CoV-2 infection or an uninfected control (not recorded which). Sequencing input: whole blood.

In DNA form, the CDR3 reads TGTGCCAGCAGCAACACAAAGCTCGGCCGTAACTATGGCTACACCTTC. Amino acids: CASSNTKLGRNYGYTF. J is TRBJ1-2 and V is TRBV6-5; unclear D gene. V was clipped by 6 bases and J by 1 base, with 18 bases between them. The CDR3 sequence is 16 residues long. The V gene's germline CDR1 is MNHEY and CDR2 SVGAGI.